The next 5 T cell receptor beta chains were all read from a single sample in a study of CD4+ T cells in melanoma. Assay used: immunoSEQ multiplex PCR; TCRdb lists only in-frame clones, some missing. Of about 11,000 clones listed, roughly two thirds are singletons. Sample: cells from a culture (not recorded whether cultured in vitro). Receptors were obtained from a human donor with melanoma.

The chain joins TRBV5-6 to TRBJ1-2; D ambiguous. Looked up from germline, CDR1 is SGHDT and CDR2 is YYEEEE. Trimming cost V 1 base and J 6 bases, with 7 bases left between them. The CDR3 runs to 12 residues. This CDR3 is CASSLMRDGYTF. Written as DNA, the CDR3 is TGTGCCAGCAGCTTGATGAGGGATGGCTACACCTTC.

The table lists this clone with a count of one. This chain links TRBV6-5 with TRBJ1-1; a weak D match, TRBD1 (5 bases). Trimming left V 6 bases short and J 6 bases short, with 17 bases between. The CDR3 loop spans 14 amino acids. CDR1 is MNHEY and CDR2 is SVGAGI in the germline V gene. In nucleotides, the CDR3 is TGTGCCAGCAGAAAGCCGGGACTGATAGCTGAAGCTTTCTTT. Translation: CASRKPGLIAEAFF.

This clone is deemed large. The rearrangement uses TRBV7-6 and TRBJ1-2; TRBD1 might be the D (6 bases). The germline CDR1 and CDR2 sequences are SGHVS and FNYEAQ. The CDR3 is made up of 16 amino acids. V gave up 5 bases and J gave up 7 bases, with 23 bases separating them. CDR3 DNA: TGTGCCAGCAGCCCGGAACTGACAGGTCTCGCTTCTGGCTACACCTTC. This sequence encodes CASSPELTGLASGYTF.

The CDR3 nucleotides read TGTGCCAGCAGCGTAGAGTTCAGGAATAACTATGGCTACACCTTC. This sequence encodes CASSVEFRNNYGYTF. The rearrangement joins TRBV9 to TRBJ1-2; D remains ambiguous. Germline V CDR1 and CDR2: SGDLS, YYNGEE. Deletions cut 0 bases from V and 1 base from J, with 10 bases between. The length of the CDR3 is 15 residues.

The chain is built from TRBV6-5 and TRBJ2-2; 7 bases map to TRBD2. V lost 5 bases to trimming and J lost 0 bases; unmatched junction nucleotides: 3. The CDR3 covers 15 residues. Germline V gene lookup returns CDR1 MNHEY and CDR2 SVGAGI. CDR3 nucleotide sequence: TGTGCCAGCAGTCTCGGGACTACGAACACCGGGGAGCTGTTTTTT. This gives the protein CASSLGTTNTGELFF.